Below, 5 T cell receptor beta chains from the same sample are listed, as sequenced in a study of T cells in Graves' hyperthyroidism and ophthalmopathy. The source material, RNA transcripts, was used to amplify TCR beta CDR3 regions. HTBI primers were used for first-round RT-PCR of the TCR CDR3. TCRdb analysed the multiplex PCR reads with MiXCR anew, one entry per CDR3 protein. There are around 400,000 distinct CDR3 sequences in the sample; approximately 13% occur only once, and about 9.1% lies in the top ten. Sequences were obtained from blood. Receptors were obtained from a woman aged 18 to 35 with Graves' hyperthyroidism.

The table lists this clonotype with a few counts. The V and J genes are TRBV3-1 and TRBJ2-7; perhaps TRBD2 as D (5 bases). The CDR3 runs 14 residues. CDR1 LGHDT and CDR2 YNNKEL come from the germline V gene (reference sequence). Trimming took off 1 base at V and 4 bases at J, with 11 bases between the two ends. The CDR3 protein is CASSQGILVYEQYF. As DNA, the CDR3 is TGTGCCAGCAGCCAAGGTATACTAGTATACGAGCAGTACTTC.

The chain couples TRBV7-9 to TRBJ2-7, with TRBD2 identical over 8 bases. CDR1 is SEHNR, CDR2 FQNEAQ, per germline (reference sequence). J was trimmed by 2 bases and V by 5 bases; bases with no gene match: 11. CDR3 length: 16 residues. The CDR3 DNA sequence: TGTGCCAGCAGCGAGGGGCCAGCGGGAGTCGCCTACGAGCAGTACTTC. It specifies CASSEGPAGVAYEQYF.

This clonotype was detected ten times or more. The rearrangement links TRBV3-1 to TRBJ2-1; TRBD1 might be the D (6 bases). Trimming left V 4 bases short and J 6 bases short, with 19 bases between. This CDR3 is 16 amino acids long. Germline CDR1 and CDR2: LGHDT and YNNKEL (reference sequence). CDR3 nucleotide sequence: TGTGCCAGCAGCCGCGAACGGGACACCCTTACCAATGAGCAGTTCTTC. Its translation is CASSRERDTLTNEQFF.

The table lists this clonotype with many counts. The chain is built from TRBV2 and TRBJ1-2; D ambiguous. Germline values: CDR1 SNHLY, CDR2 FYNNEI. This CDR3 comprises 13 residues. The ends were cut back, 2 bases at V and 8 bases at J, with 12 bases in the middle. The CDR3 reads CASSEFKGGGYTF. The CDR3 region has the DNA TGTGCCAGCAGTGAATTTAAGGGTGGGGGCTACACCTTC. Supplemented by reference TRBV2 and TRBJ1-2, the full variable domain reads EPEVTQTPSHQVTQMGQEVILRCVPISNHLYFYWYRQILGQKVEFLVSFYNNEISEKSEIFDDQFSVERPDGSNFTLKIRSTKLEDSAMYFCASSEFKGGGYTFGSGTRLTVV.

This clonotype was seen repeatedly, ten times or more. The gene calls are TRBV7-2 and TRBJ2-7; no clear D. The CDR3 runs to 15 residues. V was pared by 2 bases and J by 0 bases, with 11 bases between. The germline V gene encodes CDR1 SGHTA and CDR2 FQGNSA. The CDR3 is CASSLRVLGSYEQYF. CDR3 nucleotides: TGTGCCAGCAGCTTAAGGGTTTTGGGCTCCTACGAGCAGTACTTC.